A selection of T cell receptor beta chains follows, all from one sample in a study of shared clonotypes between healthy human individuals. Method: immunoSEQ multiplex PCR; TCRdb's copy keeps in-frame clones and lacks some. The data contain about 1 million clones, roughly 75% of them seen just once; the ten biggest clones take up approximately 1.5%. Sequenced: memory CD4+ T cells sorted from blood. All receptors derive from a man aged 18 to 30 in good health. The CDR3 runs from the conserved cysteine through the conserved F or W. A D gene is named only where the DNA matches it firmly. Only some rows state a clone size, as once, few, many or a class for expanded clones.

size,V,D,J,CDR3
NA,TRBV19,NA,TRBJ1-1,CASTRWGYRTEAFF
few,TRBV19,NA,TRBJ1-5,CASSRSRVYGPQHF
many,TRBV4-2,TRBD2,TRBJ2-5,CASSQDTASGGQETQYF
NA,TRBV28,TRBD1,TRBJ2-1,CASSFGTGPYNEQFF
NA,TRBV19,NA,TRBJ2-2,CASSEGGNTGELFF
once,TRBV6-1,NA,TRBJ2-7,CASTTSSRIYEQYF
NA,TRBV7-9,TRBD1,TRBJ1-1,CASSRTGGATEAFF
NA,TRBV19,NA,TRBJ1-2,CASSPGQLANYGYTF
NA,TRBV11-3,NA,TRBJ2-5,CASSLGGQYQETQYF
NA,TRBV11-2,TRBD2,TRBJ2-1,CASSPLAGSYNEQFF
NA,TRBV28,NA,TRBJ2-5,CASSLGWGGETQYF
NA,TRBV19,NA,TRBJ2-2,CASKENTGELFF
NA,TRBV18,NA,TRBJ2-7,CASSVQRDSYEQYF
NA,TRBV29-1,NA,TRBJ1-1,CSGIGAVNTEAFF
NA,TRBV4-1,NA,TRBJ1-2,CASSHLKFGGEGGYTF
NA,TRBV19,NA,TRBJ2-5,CASSSPAGKETQYF
NA,TRBV18,NA,TRBJ2-7,CASSPPAQGPNEQYF
NA,TRBV5-4,TRBD2,TRBJ2-1,CASSPAGGFYNEQFF
NA,TRBV5-4,NA,TRBJ2-2,CASTAGAGRGTGELFF
NA,TRBV10-3,NA,TRBJ1-5,CAISPGAPYSNQPQHF
NA,TRBV4-1,TRBD1,TRBJ2-7,CASSWDSSTSYEQYF
NA,TRBV12-5,NA,TRBJ2-7,CASGFRQGTYEQYF
once,TRBV19,NA,TRBJ2-7,CASSITDSRSSYEQYF
NA,TRBV2,TRBD1,TRBJ1-4,CASSETGFGNEKLFF
NA,TRBV15,TRBD1,TRBJ1-1,CATSKDRDRTEAFF
few,TRBV2,NA,TRBJ1-2,CASTETASYGYTF
NA,TRBV4-2,NA,TRBJ1-2,CASSQEGGRVDGYTF
NA,TRBV6-6,NA,TRBJ1-4,CASSYLEKLFF
NA,TRBV12-5,NA,TRBJ2-1,CASWDLRETEQFF
NA,TRBV6-6,NA,TRBJ2-7,CASSYLGLQYF
NA,TRBV6-5,TRBD2,TRBJ2-1,CASSYQLPTSGGEQFF
NA,TRBV11-2,NA,TRBJ1-3,CASSLSRAGNTIYF
NA,TRBV5-5,TRBD2,TRBJ2-2,CASSLATREGTGELFF
NA,TRBV25-1,NA,TRBJ2-7,CASSATERQQYF
NA,TRBV6-1,NA,TRBJ1-6,CASSSAWTLHF
NA,TRBV28,TRBD1,TRBJ1-5,CASSLRGRGANQPQHF
NA,TRBV30,NA,TRBJ2-5,CAWSPGLEGTQYF
NA,TRBV19,NA,TRBJ1-4,CASSPQGLEKLFF
NA,TRBV4-1,NA,TRBJ2-2,CASSRDTGELFF
NA,TRBV19,TRBD1,TRBJ1-2,CASSTGTAAYTF
few,TRBV9,TRBD1,TRBJ2-1,CASSLDRGLYNEQFF
NA,TRBV11-2,NA,TRBJ2-2,CASSLEGGHTGELFF